The 27 T cell receptor beta chains below all came from one sample that was sequenced in a study of blood T cell repertoires in COVID-19. TCRdb keeps only in-frame clones here, not all; method: immunoSEQ multiplex PCR. This table has around 280,000 clones, roughly nine tenths appearing once. The sequenced sample consisted of PBMCs or T cells enriched from blood (not recorded which). The receptor set was obtained from a woman aged 40 to 50 who had recovered from COVID-19.

The J gene is TRBJ1-1, the V gene TRBV11-2; D uncertain. The germline V gene has CDR1 SGHAT and CDR2 FQNNGV. CDR3 length: 15 residues. V lost 3 bases to trimming and J lost 1 base, with 12 bases between them. Here the CDR3 reads CASSLADYRNTEAFF. The CDR3 DNA reads as TGTGCCAGCAGCTTGGCTGACTATAGGAACACTGAAGCTTTCTTT.

This sequence joins TRBV27 and TRBJ2-3; 9 bases map to TRBD1. V lost 6 bases to trimming and J lost 5 bases; unmatched junction nucleotides: 6. The length of the CDR3 is 14 residues. Germline CDR1 and CDR2: MNHEY and SMNVEV (reference sequence). The CDR3 reads CASRTTGGKDTQYF. In DNA, the CDR3 is TGTGCCAGCAGAACCACAGGGGGCAAAGATACGCAGTATTTT.

This clone was observed once. At the DNA level, this CDR3 is encoded by other sequences in the same sample as well. CDR3 amino acids: CASSPLAVTYEQYF. For the CDR3, the DNA is TGTGCCAGCAGCCCTCTAGCGGTAACCTACGAGCAGTACTTC. This chain links TRBV7-2 with TRBJ2-7, with 7 nucleotides matching TRBD2. J was trimmed by 2 bases and V by 5 bases; bases with no gene match: 6. The CDR3 sequence is 14 residues long. Germline V gene sequence: CDR1 SGHTA, CDR2 FQGNSA.

This CDR3 is CASSQRSGSSYNEQFF. Here the CDR3 DNA reads TGTGCCAGCAGCCAAAGGAGCGGGAGCTCCTACAATGAGCAGTTCTTC. The rearrangement links TRBV3-1 (or the pseudogene TRBV3-2) to TRBJ2-1; TRBD2 matches 8 bases. The CDR3 runs to 16 residues. Losses at the gene ends were 2 bases for V and 0 bases for J; bases not matched to a gene: 3. Per germline, CDR1 LGHDT and CDR2 YNNKEL (reference sequence).

The rearrangement joins TRBV27 to TRBJ1-6, with 8 positions matching TRBD1. The CDR3 sequence is 15 residues long. Per the germline V gene, CDR1 is MNHEY and CDR2 is SMNVEV (reference sequence). The J segment lost 7 bases and the V segment lost 3 bases, leaving 5 bases of the junction unmatched. The CDR3 region is CASSLPGTGNSPLHF. The CDR3 DNA sequence: TGTGCCAGCAGTTTGCCCGGGACAGGAAATTCACCCCTCCACTTT.

This chain connects TRBV5-1 to TRBJ1-4; D perhaps matches TRBD1 (5 bases). CDR3 length: 14 amino acids. From germline, CDR1 is SGHRS and CDR2 YFSETQ. Trimming pared 0 bases from V and 5 bases from J, leaving 8 bases between. CDR3 loop: CASSLGGENEKLFF. DNA for the CDR3: TGCGCCAGCAGCTTGGGGGGCGAGAATGAAAAACTGTTTTTT.

J is TRBJ1-2 and V is TRBV7-3, with 8 bases aligning to TRBD1. This CDR3 has 14 residues. Trimming cost V 5 bases and J 7 bases; bases outside gene matches: 9. The germline V gene has CDR1 SGHTA and CDR2 FQGTGA. CDR3 sequence reads: CASSANPGGGGYTF. CDR3 sequence (DNA): TGTGCCAGCAGCGCAAATCCAGGGGGCGGTGGCTACACCTTC.

This sequence joins TRBV2 and TRBJ1-6, with a tentative D call TRBD1 (6 bases). Germline CDR1 is SNHLY and CDR2 is FYNNEI. V shed 4 bases and J shed 13 bases, with 20 bases lying between them. The CDR3 is made up of 15 amino acids. DNA of the CDR3: TGTGCCAGCAGTGGAGGGGGACGATCCCGCCGGCCCCTCCACTTT. It translates to CASSGGGRSRRPLHF.

CDR3 DNA: TGCGCCAGCTCCTCCGGGACTACGAGCTCCTACGAGCAGTACTTC. Translating it yields CASSSGTTSSYEQYF. The rearrangement links TRBV4-3 to TRBJ2-7; 7 bases are shared with TRBD2. The CDR3 sequence is 15 residues long. Germline values: CDR1 LGHNA, CDR2 YSLEER. J was trimmed by 0 bases and V by 8 bases; bases with no gene match: 10.

V and J are TRBV4-2 and TRBJ1-2; possibly TRBD1 for D (5 bases). From germline, CDR1 is LGHNA and CDR2 YNFKEQ. The V gene lost 0 bases and the J gene lost 4 bases, with 9 bases spanning the gap. The CDR3 runs 14 residues. The CDR3 here is CASSQDRQTYGYTF. In DNA form, the CDR3 reads TGTGCCAGCAGCCAAGACCGACAGACCTATGGCTACACCTTC.

This clone was seen only a few times. The chain combines TRBV7-8 with TRBJ2-2; D is perhaps TRBD1 (6 bases). Deletions cut 2 bases from V and 4 bases from J, with 14 bases between. Per germline, CDR1 SGHVS and CDR2 FQNEAQ. This CDR3 has 16 amino acids. The CDR3 protein is CASSLWGRGGTGELFF. The CDR3 DNA is TGTGCCAGCAGCTTATGGGGCAGGGGTGGCACCGGGGAGCTGTTTTTT.

The chain carries TRBV19 and TRBJ1-2; TRBD1 matches 11 bases. The CDR3 covers 14 residues. J gave up 7 bases and V 10 bases, and 11 bases lay outside the gene matches. Germline lookup yields CDR1 LNHDA and CDR2 SQIVND (reference sequence). CDR3 residues: CATRGQGAIAGYTF. The CDR3, as DNA: TGTGCCACCCGAGGACAGGGGGCGATTGCTGGCTACACCTTC. Full variable domain (remainder filled in from reference TRBV19 and TRBJ1-2): DGGITQSPKYLFRKEGQNVTLSCEQNLNHDAMYWYRQDPGQGLRLIYYSQIVNDFQKGDIAEGYSVSREKKESFPLTVTSAQKNPTAFYLCATRGQGAIAGYTFGSGTRLTVV.

This clone was seen a single time. V gene TRBV6-2 or TRBV6-3 combines with J gene TRBJ1-1, with D possibly being TRBD1 (5 bases). CDR3 length: 14 residues. Germline V gene data show CDR1 as MNHEY and CDR2 as SVGEGT. Trimming pared 5 bases from V and 3 bases from J, leaving 13 bases between. CDR3 bases: TGTGCCAGCAGTGCTGCGGGGGGGGACACTGAAGCTTTCTTT. Encoded protein: CASSAAGGDTEAFF.

The J gene is TRBJ2-1, the V gene TRBV13; TRBD1 matches at 7 bases. The germline CDR1 and CDR2 sequences are PRHDT and FYEKMQ (reference sequence). The CDR3 has 14 residues. The J segment lost 4 bases and the V segment lost 5 bases, leaving 5 bases of the junction unmatched. CDR3 protein: CASSKQGRYNEQFF. The CDR3 region has the DNA TGTGCCAGCAGCAAACAGGGGCGGTACAATGAGCAGTTCTTC. The full variable domain, its missing parts supplied by reference TRBV13 and TRBJ2-1, is AAGVIQSPRHLIKEKRETATLKCYPIPRHDTVYWYQQGPGQDPQFLISFYEKMQSDKGSIPDRFSAQQFSDYHSELNMSSLELGDSALYFCASSKQGRYNEQFFGPGTRLTVL.

V and J are TRBV2 and TRBJ1-1, with TRBD1 identical over 8 bases. This CDR3 contains 13 residues. The germline V gene encodes CDR1 SNHLY and CDR2 FYNNEI. V lost 7 bases to trimming and J lost 3 bases; unmatched junction nucleotides: 4. CDR3: CASKRQGYTEAFF. Written as DNA, the CDR3 is TGTGCCAGCAAGAGACAGGGGTACACTGAAGCTTTCTTT.

V usage is TRBV3-1 (or the pseudogene TRBV3-2) and J usage is TRBJ1-6, with D tentatively TRBD1 (5 bases). Trimming removed 0 bases at V and 7 bases at J, with 10 bases between. The CDR3 covers 15 residues. Germline V gene sequence: CDR1 LGHDT, CDR2 YNNKEL (reference sequence). CDR3 loop: CASSQDFPGNSPLHF. The CDR3, as DNA: TGTGCCAGCAGCCAAGACTTTCCAGGGAATTCACCCCTCCACTTT.

This chain links TRBV6-5 with TRBJ1-2; 7 bases agree with TRBD1. CDR3 length equals 14 residues. CDR1 is MNHEY and CDR2 is SVGAGI in the germline V gene. Trimming removed 6 bases from V and 1 base from J; junction bases left unmatched: 5. CDR3 protein: CASRPGQVNYGYTF. The CDR3 nucleotides are TGTGCCAGCAGACCCGGACAGGTTAACTATGGCTACACCTTC.

This clone was recorded a few times. V and J are TRBV5-6 and TRBJ1-2, with 7 nucleotides matching TRBD1. Looked up from germline, CDR1 is SGHDT and CDR2 is YYEEEE. Trimming removed 0 bases from V and 3 bases from J; junction bases left unmatched: 2. This CDR3 is 14 amino acids long. In DNA form, the CDR3 reads TGTGCCAGCAGCTTGGACAGGGGTTACTATGGCTACACCTTC. This translates into CASSLDRGYYGYTF.

The chain is built from TRBV4-1 and TRBJ2-1; 11 nucleotides line up with TRBD2. V shed 1 base, J shed 5 bases, and the junction held 4 bases outside the gene matches. The germline CDR1 and CDR2 sequences are MGHRA and YSYEKL. The CDR3 totals 16 residues. The CDR3 is CASSQGLAGGNNEQFF. The CDR3, as DNA: TGCGCCAGCAGCCAAGGGCTAGCGGGAGGAAACAATGAGCAGTTCTTC.

V and J are TRBV15 and TRBJ2-7, with D perhaps TRBD2 (6 bases). The CDR3 is made up of 15 amino acids. V dropped 1 base and J dropped 2 bases, with 12 bases sitting between them. From germline, CDR1 is LNHNV and CDR2 YYDKDF (reference sequence). CDR3 loop: CATSRGRDSAYEQYF. The CDR3 DNA is TGTGCCACCAGCAGAGGCCGGGACTCCGCCTACGAGCAGTACTTC.

The rearrangement uses TRBV28 and TRBJ2-7; 8 bases are shared with TRBD2. Germline V gene lookup returns CDR1 MDHEN and CDR2 SYDVKM. Trimming at V came to 6 bases and at J to 3 bases, leaving 7 bases not matched to a gene. This CDR3 is 14 amino acids long. The CDR3 DNA is TGTGCCAGCAGCCCCGGGGGGGACTTCTACGAGCAGTACTTC. This encodes CASSPGGDFYEQYF.

This chain uses TRBV18 with TRBJ1-1; 9 positions match TRBD1. The length of the CDR3 is 15 residues. Germline assignment: CDR1 KGHSH and CDR2 LQKENI. The V and J ends lost 0 bases and 5 bases, in that order; junction bases with no gene match: 4. CDR3 sequence reads: CASSPPPTGGTEAFF. The CDR3 DNA reads TGTGCCAGCTCACCACCTCCGACAGGGGGGACTGAAGCTTTCTTT.

CDR3 in amino acids: CASRPSVRGGNQPQHF. The DNA for the CDR3 is TGTGCCAGCAGGCCCTCAGTTAGAGGAGGCAATCAGCCCCAGCATTTT. This chain connects TRBV27 to TRBJ1-5; no clear D. Germline assignment: CDR1 MNHEY and CDR2 SMNVEV (reference sequence). The CDR3 is made up of 16 amino acids. V was shortened by 6 bases and J by 2 bases, with 17 bases between the two germline ends.

CDR3 loop: CASSYDREGLREQYF. CDR3 DNA sequence: TGTGCCAGCAGTTACGACAGGGAAGGATTGCGCGAGCAGTACTTC. The chain couples TRBV6-2 or TRBV6-3 to TRBJ2-7, with TRBD1 identical over 7 bases. Trimming removed 2 bases from V and 6 bases from J; junction bases left unmatched: 10. Per germline, CDR1 MNHEY and CDR2 SVGEGT. The CDR3 has 15 amino acids.

The V and J genes are TRBV7-2 and TRBJ1-5; TRBD1 might be the D (5 bases). The V gene lost 3 bases and the J gene lost 3 bases, with 9 bases spanning the gap. From germline, CDR1 is SGHTA and CDR2 FQGNSA. This CDR3 is 14 amino acids long. The CDR3: CASSLRQYNQPQHF. As DNA, the CDR3 is TGTGCCAGCAGCTTGCGACAGTACAATCAGCCCCAGCATTTT.

The J gene is TRBJ2-5, the V gene TRBV28; perhaps TRBD1 as D (6 bases). The CDR3 covers 15 residues. Trimming shortened V by 5 bases and J by 5 bases, and 18 bases separated the two germline ends. Germline CDR1 MDHEN, CDR2 SYDVKM. This chain's CDR3 is CASSILTTGRETQYF. The CDR3 nucleotides are TGTGCCAGCAGTATCCTCACGACAGGTCGCGAGACCCAGTACTTC.

J is TRBJ2-1 and V is TRBV4-3; 13 bases match TRBD2. Germline V gives CDR1 LGHNA, CDR2 YSLEER. This CDR3 is 19 amino acids long. Germline trimming cut 2 bases from V and 0 bases from J; bases unmatched to any gene: 7. The CDR3 protein is CASSQPGTSGKSSYNEQFF. The CDR3 coding sequence is TGCGCCAGCAGCCAACCCGGGACTAGCGGGAAAAGCTCCTACAATGAGCAGTTCTTC.